A selection of T cell receptor beta chains follows, all from one sample in a study of T cell changes during pregnancy in multiple sclerosis. Sequenced by immunoSEQ multiplex PCR; TCRdb stores in-frame clones only, minus some. This table holds around 63,000 clones, 91% found once. Sequencing was performed on peripheral blood, taken in the third trimester of pregnancy. These receptors originate from a female donor in good health, enrolled as a control in a pregnancy study. Both conserved end residues are part of each CDR3. The D gene is left open where the match is weak. The listing skips clone size in some rows; elsewhere it reads once, few, many or a size class.

TGTGCCAGCAGCGCTAGCGGGATAAAGGATGAGCAGTTCTTC	CASSASGIKDEQFF	14	once	TRBJ2-1	TRBD2	TRBV13
TGCGCCAGCAGCCCCGCCGGACAGACGGCTGGAAACACCATATATTTT	CASSPAGQTAGNTIYF	16	.	TRBJ1-3	.	TRBV5-1
TGCGCCAGCAGCCAACAGACAGGGTACGAGCAGTACTTC	CASSQQTGYEQYF	13	.	TRBJ2-7	TRBD1	TRBV4-1
TGTGCCAGCAGCCAAGATAACAGGGGACTTAGCAATCAGCCCCAGCATTTT	CASSQDNRGLSNQPQHF	17	.	TRBJ1-5	TRBD1	TRBV4-2
TGTGCCAGCAGCTTAGATCCGGGATCTGAAAAACTGTTTTTT	CASSLDPGSEKLFF	14	.	TRBJ1-4	.	TRBV11-2
TGTGCCAGCAGCGTCAGGGTCATCTCAGGAAAACTGTTTTTT	CASSVRVISGKLFF	14	.	TRBJ1-4	.	TRBV13
TGTGCCAGTAGTATAGATACGGGTCGAGACACAGATACGCAGTATTTT	CASSIDTGRDTDTQYF	16	.	TRBJ2-3	.	TRBV19
TGTGCCAGCAGCCTTCCCCCCTTGACAGGTCCTCTTGCTGGAAACACCATATATTTT	CASSLPPLTGPLAGNTIYF	19	.	TRBJ1-3	.	TRBV28
TGTGCCAGCAGTGAGCAGGGTTCAGATACGCAGTATTTT	CASSEQGSDTQYF	13	.	TRBJ2-3	.	TRBV2
TGTGCCAGCAGTGAAGCGCGAGACAGGGTCTTC	CASSEARDRVF	11	.	TRBJ2-1	TRBD1	TRBV2
TGTGCCATCAGTGAGTCGACTAGGAACACAGATACGCAGTATTTT	CAISESTRNTDTQYF	15	.	TRBJ2-3	.	TRBV10-3
TGTGCCAGCACCCTTAATCCTTCTGGAAACACCATATATTTT	CASTLNPSGNTIYF	14	.	TRBJ1-3	.	TRBV6-5
TGCAGCGTTCGTCCGGTCCTCTCTGGAAACACCATATATTTT	CSVRPVLSGNTIYF	14	.	TRBJ1-3	.	TRBV29-1
TGTGCCAGCAGTGCCGAGACTACCTACAATGAGCAGTTCTTC	CASSAETTYNEQFF	14	once	TRBJ2-1	.	TRBV2
TGCAGCGTGAACCTCCCCTCGACAGCTGAAGCTTTCTTT	CSVNLPSTAEAFF	13	.	TRBJ1-1	.	TRBV29-1
TGTGCCACCAGCAGAGTAAGGCGGGTGGGGACAGATACGCAGTATTTT	CATSRVRRVGTDTQYF	16	.	TRBJ2-3	.	TRBV15
TGTGCCAGCAGCTTAAGGCGGGGCACAGATACGCAGTATTTT	CASSLRRGTDTQYF	14	.	TRBJ2-3	.	TRBV7-8
TGTGCCACCCTCTCGGACAGGGAGAGAAGTGGAAACACCATATATTTT	CATLSDRERSGNTIYF	16	.	TRBJ1-3	TRBD1	TRBV19